The entry below gives a single TCR beta chain sequence along with its context. The antigen is undetermined. The germline V gene has CDR1 SGHRS and CDR2 YFSETQ. Trimming took 5 bases from V and 4 from J; bases not matched to a gene: 11. The CDR3 runs to 16 residues. Both 60 Vbeta primers and 13 Jbeta primers went into the PCR. Assay: immunoSEQ multiplex PCR; the TCRdb copy retains only in-frame clones and omits some. The sample consists of roughly 100,000 clones, about two thirds of them appearing once. This sample stems from a study of cytomegalovirus exposure and HLA in healthy donors. Looking at the study overall: For the roughly 400 genotyped donors, roughly 81% fell within the Caucasian-associated ancestry cluster.

Study results and limitations: TCR beta sequences reportedly predicted most subjects' HLA-A and HLA-B alleles accurately. V- and J-gene trimming in TCR beta was tied to a missense DCLRE1C variant by an analysis performed later. Differences between HLA loci emerged in a later analysis of TCR association rates, with DRB1 most and HLA-C fewest.

This chain joins TRBV5-1 and TRBJ2-2, with 7 nucleotides matching TRBD2. The receptor was derived from a woman aged 45-60 years in good health and CMV-seropositive. The sample comprised PBMCs. In nucleotides, the CDR3 is TGCGCCAGCAGGGACGGGACTACGGGGGGCACCGGGGAGCTGTTTTTT. Translating gives CASRDGTTGGTGELFF.